Here is one T cell receptor (beta chain) with its context. Its antigen is not identified. From blood, roughly 240-550 ng of genomic DNA served as TRB template. TRB rearrangements were amplified by multiplex PCR with BIOMED2 TRB-A/B primers. TCRdb recomputed calls from the multiplex PCR reads with MiXCR, one row per CDR3 protein. The repertoire holds about 15,000 distinct CDR3 sequences, under 35% seen once, with 2.5% to 4% in the top ten. From germline, CDR1 is MNHEY and CDR2 SVGAGI. This CDR3 comprises 15 residues. J gave up 5 bases and V 6 bases, and 10 bases lay outside the gene matches. The data originate from a study of T and B cells in COVID-19 patients. Study observations and caveats: The recovered cohort had roughly 2,200 exclusive TCR clusters, including about 31 low generation probability clusters. In COVID-19 patients, T cell receptor beta variable and joining gene use was reportedly strongly skewed. At recovery TRB diversity and richness exceeded healthy donors, after highly clonal active COVID-19 repertoires.

The chain links TRBV6-5 to TRBJ1-3; 7 bases agree with TRBD1. The TCR sequence derives from a human donor who had recovered from COVID-19. Sample: blood. CDR3 amino acids: CASRPGGGLRNTIYF. CDR3 nucleotides: TGTGCCAGCAGACCAGGGGGGGGACTCCGAAACACCATATATTTT.